Described below is a single TCR beta chain sequence and its context. The target of this receptor is not known. No base quality values were provided; no much bigger clone lies one nucleotide off. The data belong to a study of blood T cell repertoires in COVID-19 (dated by TCRdb to the early 2020s). Background on the whole study: Samples covering the acute and convalescent phases of COVID-19 were provided by collaborators in the United States, Italy and Spain. Where HLA class I and class II types were available, the types were taken from metadata supplied by the sample provider, not from assay-based typing. The material from the prospective study consisted of cDNA or gDNA derived from T cells, B-cell-depleted T cells, or PBMCs. A freely available public database, intended as a resource for researchers studying the immune response to SARS-CoV-2, is where the repertoires were released. The dataset comprised deeply sampled blood TCRbeta repertoires from subjects exposed to, actively infected with, or recovered from COVID-19. The samples were drawn from the first 160 participants of the ongoing ImmuneRACE study and from more than 1,000 subjects provided by 6 global collaborators. The sample metadata nearly always contained a de-identified subject ID, COVID-19 status, age in years and sex.

TCRbeta CDR3 regions were amplified from genomic DNA by means of the immunoSEQ Assay, a bias-controlled multiplex PCR. Processing in the source paper ran as follows. The number of nucleated cells in each sample was estimated from the amplification of reference gene primers within the assay. To quantify the absolute abundance of each unique TCRbeta CDR3 rearrangement, sequence reads were collapsed and filtered. Productive Simpson clonality was computed per sample as the square root of Simpson's diversity index over productive rearrangements. The table was pulled from immuneACCESS by TCRdb, which kept in-frame rearrangements only. Such tables lose some clones; where checked, under half of the loss comes from unresolved V genes, and the rest has no known cause. V, J and clone size derive from that table, while D and trimming were established from the DNA sequence. The sample includes about 310,000 clones, with 87% observed a single time. In total, the top ten clones hold about 2% of the sample.

There are 12 amino acids in the CDR3, from cysteine to phenylalanine inclusive. The kept DNA is CDR3 alone, 36 bases in frame from the first base. As encoded in the germline V gene (reference sequence), CDR1 is SEHNR while CDR2 is FQNEAQ. V and J lose 7 bases and 2 bases, and a span of 9 bases separates them. Overall results and qualifications from the work: How much clinical and demographic metadata was included differed by source and by participant, and the metadata was provided uncurated.

The collaborating institutions used their own protocols to collect whole blood in K2EDTA tubes. For TCRbeta analysis, collaborator samples were shipped as frozen whole blood, as isolated PBMCs, or as DNA extracted from either sample type. The sequence is built from TRBV7-9 and TRBJ2-7, with TRBD2 as a weak D call on 5 bases. The sample taken for sequencing was peripheral blood. The sequence was collected from a man between 18 and 35 years old with active or convalescent COVID-19. The CDR3 region has the sequence CASTSGPYEQYF. The DNA sequence reads TGTGCCAGCACAAGCGGTCCCTACGAGCAGTACTTC.